These 29 T cell receptor beta chains share one sample of origin, sequenced in a study of neurological immune-mediated disorders. MiXCR, run by TCRdb on the 5' RACE reads, gives a single entry per CDR3 protein. Altogether over 55,000 distinct CDR3 sequences are present, 2% to 2.5% being singletons, with the ten largest covering around 3%. Specimen: PBMCs. All receptors derive from a man aged 50-60 years with multiple sclerosis.

This clonotype was seen at least ten times. CDR3 DNA: TGCGCCAGCAGCTTGGGGGGTTACAATCAGCCCCAGCATTTT. It yields the protein CASSLGGYNQPQHF. The V call is TRBV5-1, the J call TRBJ1-5; D is uncertain. There are 14 residues in the CDR3. Between the trimmed V and J ends, which lost 0 bases and 3 bases, there was a span of 7 bases. The germline V gene has CDR1 SGHRS and CDR2 YFSETQ.

This clonotype was observed many times. This chain uses TRBV2 with TRBJ2-7; D remains ambiguous. Germline V gene data show CDR1 as SNHLY and CDR2 as FYNNEI. V was pared by 7 bases and J by 0 bases, with 10 bases between. The CDR3 totals 13 residues. CDR3 loop: CASMPASSYEQYF. The CDR3 DNA reads as TGTGCCAGCATGCCGGCAAGCTCCTACGAGCAGTACTTC.

The table lists this clonotype with many counts. The chain is built from TRBV6-6 and TRBJ2-7, with 8 bases fitting TRBD1. CDR1 and CDR2 from the germline V gene are MNHNY and SVGAGI (reference sequence). The ends lost 0 bases at V and 1 base at J; junction bases unmatched: 5. The CDR3 has 16 residues. Written as DNA, the CDR3 is TGTGCCAGCAGTTACTCGGGAGACAGGGGATCCTACGAGCAGTACTTC. Translated: CASSYSGDRGSYEQYF.

The chain combines TRBV18 with TRBJ2-1; 13 bases agree with TRBD2. CDR3 length: 15 residues. Germline CDR1 is KGHSH and CDR2 is LQKENI. Trimming at V came to 4 bases and at J to 8 bases, leaving 5 bases not matched to a gene. The CDR3 sequence is CASSRGLAGVHEQFF. The CDR3 region has the DNA TGTGCCAGCTCACGAGGACTAGCGGGGGTACATGAGCAGTTCTTC.

In its sample, this clonotype was seen many times. The chain carries TRBV5-6 and TRBJ1-1; D might be TRBD1 (5 bases). This CDR3 spans 13 amino acids. CDR1 and CDR2 from the germline V gene are SGHDT and YYEEEE. Trimming removed 4 bases at V and 3 bases at J, with 10 bases between. The DNA of the CDR3 is TGTGCCAGCAGCGAGGGGAGTTACACTGAAGCTTTCTTT. As protein: CASSEGSYTEAFF.

This clonotype was counted at least ten times. V and J are TRBV5-1 and TRBJ1-3, with unresolved D. The CDR3 extends over 13 amino acids. V shed 4 bases and J shed 4 bases, with 9 bases lying between them. Per the germline V gene, CDR1 is SGHRS and CDR2 is YFSETQ. CDR3 coding DNA: TGCGCCAGCAGCATAACAACGGGAAACACCATATATTTT. As protein: CASSITTGNTIYF.

This clonotype was seen repeatedly, ten times or more. V is TRBV5-1 and J is TRBJ2-1; D not certain. Trimming cost V 4 bases and J 6 bases, with 11 bases left between them. Germline V gene data show CDR1 as SGHRS and CDR2 as YFSETQ. The CDR3 totals 13 residues. CDR3 nucleotide sequence: TGCGCCAGCAGCCCACTATCCCCCAATGAGCAGTTCTTC. Translation gives CASSPLSPNEQFF.

This clonotype was counted ten times or more. This chain connects TRBV5-1 to TRBJ2-5; a possible D gene is TRBD1 (5 bases). Germline V gene sequence: CDR1 SGHRS, CDR2 YFSETQ. V lost 4 bases and J lost 4, with 14 bases in between. The CDR3 has 14 amino acids. The CDR3 bases are TGCGCCAGCAGCCAAATCGACAGTTTAGAGACCCAGTACTTC. Translating it yields CASSQIDSLETQYF. The full variable domain, completed using reference TRBV5-1 and TRBJ2-5, is KAGVTQTPRYLIKTRGQQVTLSCSPISGHRSVSWYQQTPGQGLQFLFEYFSETQRNKGNFPGRFSGRQFSNSRSEMNVSTLELGDSALYLCASSQIDSLETQYFGPGTRLLVL.

This clonotype was observed many times. The chain carries TRBV3-1 and TRBJ2-7; D may be TRBD1 or TRBD2 (6 bases each). The CDR3 consists of 17 residues. V was clipped by 4 bases and J by 7 bases, with 26 bases between them. Germline V lookup: CDR1 LGHDT, CDR2 YNNKEL (reference sequence). CDR3 coding DNA: TGTGCCAGCAGCCGCTTAAGGGGGGTCCCCTCATGGGGGGAGCAGTACTTC. This gives the protein CASSRLRGVPSWGEQYF.

This clonotype was observed many times. The CDR3 protein is CSARRQPNQPQHF. DNA of the CDR3: TGCAGTGCTAGGAGACAGCCAAATCAGCCCCAGCATTTT. V is TRBV20-1 and J is TRBJ1-5, with D tentatively TRBD1 (5 bases). CDR1 and CDR2 (germline): DFQATT, SNEGSKA (reference sequence). The CDR3 covers 13 residues. The V gene lost 3 bases and the J gene lost 4 bases, with 10 bases spanning the gap.

This clonotype was counted ten times or more. This sequence joins TRBV4-3 and TRBJ2-3; D ambiguous. Trimming shortened V by 1 base and J by 0 bases, and 5 bases separated the two germline ends. Germline assignment: CDR1 LGHNA and CDR2 YSLEER. The CDR3 is 14 residues long. The chain's CDR3 is CASSQAGSTDTQYF. For the CDR3, the DNA is TGCGCCAGCAGCCAAGCCGGTAGCACAGATACGCAGTATTTT.

This clonotype came up many times. V and J are TRBV7-3 and TRBJ2-2; TRBD1 agrees at 10 bases. Trimming removed 5 bases from V and 6 bases from J; junction bases left unmatched: 9. CDR1 SGHTA and CDR2 FQGTGA come from the germline V gene. This CDR3 spans 16 amino acids. The CDR3 spells CASSLHGTGAPGELFF. For the CDR3, the DNA is TGTGCCAGCAGCCTTCACGGGACAGGGGCACCCGGGGAGCTGTTTTTT.

This clonotype was seen many times. The rearrangement links TRBV10-3 to TRBJ2-2; 8 bases match TRBD2. The length of the CDR3 is 14 residues. Germline trimming cut 6 bases from V and 2 bases from J; bases unmatched to any gene: 2. Per the germline V gene, CDR1 is ENHRY and CDR2 is SYGVKD. CDR3 residues: CAIRTSGNTGELFF. CDR3 coding DNA: TGTGCCATCAGAACTAGCGGAAACACCGGGGAGCTGTTTTTT.

This clonotype is deemed medium-sized (0.01 to 0.1%). V gene TRBV29-1 combines with J gene TRBJ2-7; either TRBD1 or TRBD2 may fit D (5 bases each). V was shortened by 1 base and J by 4 bases, with 5 bases between the two germline ends. CDR3 size: 11 residues. The germline CDR1 and CDR2 sequences are SQVTM and ANQGSEA. The CDR3 here is CSVEGGYEQYF. DNA for the CDR3: TGCAGCGTTGAAGGGGGGTACGAGCAGTACTTC.

This clonotype was seen ten or more times. The genes are TRBV6-6 and TRBJ2-7, with TRBD1 as a possible D gene (5 bases). CDR1 is MNHNY and CDR2 is SVGAGI in the germline V gene (reference sequence). V was shortened by 5 bases and J by 0 bases, with 11 bases between the two germline ends. The CDR3 is 14 amino acids. The CDR3 is CASSQAGASYEQYF. Written as DNA, the CDR3 is TGTGCCAGCAGTCAGGCTGGGGCCTCCTACGAGCAGTACTTC.

This clonotype was detected ten times or more. Germline is not matched at one junction end, which may reflect a read error. The chain links TRBV12-3 or TRBV12-4 to TRBJ1-1, with TRBD1 identical over 8 bases. The CDR3 is 14 amino acids. The DNA for the CDR3 is TGTGCCAGCCGTTTGGACAGGGCGATCCCTGAAGCTTTCTTT. This gives the protein CASRLDRAIPEAFF.

This clonotype has a count of ten or more. The J gene is TRBJ1-4, the V gene TRBV12-3 or TRBV12-4; 7 bases map to TRBD1. J was trimmed by 8 bases and V by 5 bases; bases with no gene match: 5. This CDR3 region has 13 residues. CDR3 nucleotides: TGTGCCAGCAGTCCACAGGGGCGGGAAAAACTGTTTTTT. This gives the protein CASSPQGREKLFF.

As concerns this clonotype: This could be a read error, since a much larger clone is one nucleotide away. The rearrangement links TRBV30 to TRBJ2-7; no clear D. The germline V gene has CDR1 GTSNPN and CDR2 SVGIG (reference sequence). Trimming left V 2 bases short and J 6 bases short, with 8 bases between. The CDR3 runs 11 residues. The CDR3 reads CAWSRRREQYV. As DNA, the CDR3 is TGTGCCTGGAGTAGGCGGCGCGAGCAGTACGTC.

The table lists this clonotype with a few counts. Its ends do not fully match the called genes, so a read error is possible. The chain is built from TRBV6-5 and TRBJ1-6, with 7 positions matching TRBD1. There are 14 residues in the CDR3. From germline, CDR1 is MNHEY and CDR2 SVGAGI. For the CDR3, the DNA is TGTGCCAGCAGTCGACAGGGCGGGAATTCACCCCTCAACTTT. This gives the protein CASSRQGGNSPLNF.

This clonotype was observed at least ten times. The chain links TRBV12-3 or TRBV12-4 to TRBJ1-5; D gene ambiguous. The CDR3 runs 13 residues. V lost 3 bases, J lost 6 bases, and 9 bases lay in between. The CDR3 DNA reads as TGTGCCAGCAGTTTTTTATCCCCTCAGCCCCAGCATTTT. Translation gives CASSFLSPQPQHF.

This clonotype was counted many times. This chain connects TRBV7-8 to TRBJ2-2, with 9 positions matching TRBD1. The V and J ends lost 0 bases and 5 bases, in that order; junction bases with no gene match: 10. The CDR3 has 18 residues. Germline V gene sequence: CDR1 SGHVS, CDR2 FQNEAQ. In DNA, the CDR3 is TGTGCCAGCAGCTTAGCCGCCGGGACAGGGATAGGTACCGGGGAGCTGTTTTTT. Encoded protein: CASSLAAGTGIGTGELFF. The full variable domain, completed using reference TRBV7-8 and TRBJ2-2, is GAGVSQSPRYKVAKRGQDVALRCDPISGHVSLFWYQQALGQGPEFLTYFQNEAQLDKSGLPSDRFFAERPEGSVSTLKIQRTQQEDSAVYLCASSLAAGTGIGTGELFFGEGSRLTVL.

This clonotype was seen many times. The chain couples TRBV15 to TRBJ2-7; 12 nucleotides agree with TRBD2. Germline assignment: CDR1 LNHNV and CDR2 YYDKDF (reference sequence). This CDR3 contains 16 residues. Trimming took 4 bases from V and 3 from J; bases not matched to a gene: 7. CDR3 sequence: CATSTGTSGLLYEQYF. The CDR3 coding sequence is TGTGCCACCAGCACCGGGACTAGCGGGCTTCTCTACGAGCAGTACTTC.

This clonotype was seen many times. This chain's CDR3 is CASSHPDGGEQYF. CDR3 DNA: TGCGCCAGCAGCCATCCAGACGGGGGAGAGCAGTACTTC. The chain employs TRBV4-3 and TRBJ2-7; a possible D gene is TRBD2 (6 bases). Trimming took off 3 bases at V and 7 bases at J, with 13 bases between the two ends. CDR1 and CDR2 from the germline V gene are LGHNA and YSLEER. CDR3 length: 13 residues.

This clonotype was seen at least ten times. V usage is TRBV20-1 and J usage is TRBJ2-5; tentatively, D is TRBD2 (5 bases). CDR3 length: 13 amino acids. V was trimmed by 3 bases and J by 5 bases, leaving 13 bases between them. Germline assignment: CDR1 DFQATT and CDR2 SNEGSKA (reference sequence). The CDR3 loop is CSASSGFRETQYF. In DNA, the CDR3 is TGCAGTGCTAGTTCGGGGTTCCGGGAGACCCAGTACTTC.

This clonotype came up many times. This chain uses TRBV6-2 or TRBV6-3 with TRBJ2-7, with a tentative D call TRBD1 (6 bases). Germline V gene sequence: CDR1 MNHEY, CDR2 SVGEGT. V lost 2 bases, J lost 6 bases, and 20 bases lay in between. The CDR3 contains 16 residues. CDR3 protein: CASSYPSQGRRVEQYF. The CDR3 bases are TGTGCCAGCAGTTACCCTAGTCAGGGGCGAAGGGTCGAGCAGTACTTC.

This clonotype was recorded at least ten times. A much larger clone is a single base away; this may be a read error. This chain connects TRBV20-1 to TRBJ2-1; D not resolved. This CDR3 has 14 amino acids. Germline loops: CDR1 DFQATT, CDR2 SNEGSKA (reference sequence). Trimming shortened V by 3 bases and J by 4 bases, and 13 bases separated the two germline ends. The CDR3 nucleotides are TGCAGTGCTAGCTGGGGAAAGGGTTACAATGAGCAGTTCTTC. Encoded protein: CSASWGKGYNEQFF.

This clonotype has at least ten counts. This rearrangement joins TRBV20-1 to TRBJ2-1; D not certain. The CDR3 is 13 amino acids. The ends were cut back, 5 bases at V and 5 bases at J, with 13 bases in the middle. The V gene's germline CDR1 is DFQATT and CDR2 SNEGSKA (reference sequence). CDR3 sequence reads: CSAFTDGHNEQFF. CDR3 nucleotide sequence: TGCAGTGCTTTTACGGACGGGCACAATGAGCAGTTCTTC.

There are many counts of this clonotype. This rearrangement joins TRBV20-1 to TRBJ2-5; no clear D gene. CDR3 length: 12 residues. The germline V gene encodes CDR1 DFQATT and CDR2 SNEGSKA (reference sequence). With 6 bases removed from V and 2 bases from J, the gap between germline ends came to 10 bases. The DNA for the CDR3 is TGCAGTGCCCCTCCTAAGCAAGAGACCCAGTACTTC. Its translation is CSAPPKQETQYF.

This clonotype was observed at least ten times. The V call is TRBV7-6, the J call TRBJ1-1; D possibly corresponds to TRBD1 (6 bases). The ends were cut back, 5 bases at V and 3 bases at J, with 13 bases in the middle. The CDR3 contains 14 residues. The V gene's germline CDR1 is SGHVS and CDR2 FNYEAQ. The CDR3, as DNA: TGTGCCAGCAGCCTCCGGGGGCTAGACACTGAAGCTTTCTTT. Protein product: CASSLRGLDTEAFF. Based on the CDR3 plus reference TRBV7-6 and TRBJ1-1, the full variable domain is GAGVSQSPRYKVTKRGQDVALRCDPISGHVSLYWYRQALGQGPEFLTYFNYEAQQDKSGLPNDRFSAERPEGSISTLTIQRTEQRDSAMYRCASSLRGLDTEAFFGQGTRLTVV.